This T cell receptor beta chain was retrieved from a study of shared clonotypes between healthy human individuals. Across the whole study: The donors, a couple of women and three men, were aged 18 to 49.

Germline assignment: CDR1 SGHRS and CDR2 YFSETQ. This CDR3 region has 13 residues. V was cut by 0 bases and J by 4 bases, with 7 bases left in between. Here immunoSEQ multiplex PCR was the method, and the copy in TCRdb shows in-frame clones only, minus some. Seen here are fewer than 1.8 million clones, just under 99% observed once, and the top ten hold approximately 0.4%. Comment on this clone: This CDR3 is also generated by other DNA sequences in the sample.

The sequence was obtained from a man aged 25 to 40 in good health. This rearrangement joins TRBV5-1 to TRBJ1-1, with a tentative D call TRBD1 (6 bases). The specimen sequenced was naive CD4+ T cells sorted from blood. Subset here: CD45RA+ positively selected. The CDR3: CASSLGGGTEAFF. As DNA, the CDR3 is TGCGCCAGCAGCTTGGGAGGGGGCACTGAAGCTTTCTTT.